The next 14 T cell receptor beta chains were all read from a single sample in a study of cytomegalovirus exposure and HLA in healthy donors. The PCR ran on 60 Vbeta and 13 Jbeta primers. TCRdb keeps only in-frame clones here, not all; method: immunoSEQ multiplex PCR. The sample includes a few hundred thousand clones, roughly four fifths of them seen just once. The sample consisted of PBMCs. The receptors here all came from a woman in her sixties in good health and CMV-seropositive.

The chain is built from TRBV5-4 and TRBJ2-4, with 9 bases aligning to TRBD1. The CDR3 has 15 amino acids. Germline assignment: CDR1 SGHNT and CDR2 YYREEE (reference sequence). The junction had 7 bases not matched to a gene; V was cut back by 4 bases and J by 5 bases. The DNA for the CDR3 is TGTGCCAGCAGCCAGTGGACAGGGGCGGAAAACATTCAGTACTTC. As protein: CASSQWTGAENIQYF. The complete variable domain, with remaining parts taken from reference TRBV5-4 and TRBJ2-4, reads ETGVTQSPTHLIKTRGQQVTLRCSSQSGHNTVSWYQQALGQGPQFIFQYYREEENGRGNFPPRFSGLQFPNYSSELNVNALELDDSALYLCASSQWTGAENIQYFGAGTRLSVL.

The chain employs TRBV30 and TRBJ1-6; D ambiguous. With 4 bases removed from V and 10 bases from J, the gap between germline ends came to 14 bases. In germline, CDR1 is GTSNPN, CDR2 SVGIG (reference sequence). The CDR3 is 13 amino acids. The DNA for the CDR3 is TGTGCCTGGATTCCCCAGGCGGGGTCACCCCTCCACTTT. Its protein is CAWIPQAGSPLHF.

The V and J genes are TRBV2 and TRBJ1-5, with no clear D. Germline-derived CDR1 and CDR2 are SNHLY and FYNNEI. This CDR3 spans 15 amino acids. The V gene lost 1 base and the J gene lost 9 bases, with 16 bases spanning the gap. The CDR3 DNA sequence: TGTGCCAGCAGTGAAGGTGGTGGAGGCGGGGTGCCCCAGCATTTT. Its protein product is CASSEGGGGGVPQHF.

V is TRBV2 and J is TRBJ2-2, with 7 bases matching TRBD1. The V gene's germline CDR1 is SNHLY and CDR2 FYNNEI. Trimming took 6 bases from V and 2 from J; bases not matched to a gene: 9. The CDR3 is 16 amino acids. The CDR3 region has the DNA TGTGCCAGCAGGACCGGCTACAGGGGAAACACCGGGGAGCTGTTTTTT. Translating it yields CASRTGYRGNTGELFF.

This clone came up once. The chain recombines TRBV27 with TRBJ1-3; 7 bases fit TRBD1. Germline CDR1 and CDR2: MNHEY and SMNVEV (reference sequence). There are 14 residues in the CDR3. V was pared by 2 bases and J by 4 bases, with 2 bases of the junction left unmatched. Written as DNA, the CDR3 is TGTGCCAGCAGTTTAGGAGGGGGCGGAAACACCATATATTTT. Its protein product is CASSLGGGGNTIYF.

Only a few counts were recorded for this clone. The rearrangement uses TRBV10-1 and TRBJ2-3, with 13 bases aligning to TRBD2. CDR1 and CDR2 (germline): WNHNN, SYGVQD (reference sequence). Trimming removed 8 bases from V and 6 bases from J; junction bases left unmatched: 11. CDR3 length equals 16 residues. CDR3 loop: CASSAGTSGNVDTQYF. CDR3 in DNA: TGCGCCAGCTCGGCCGGGACTAGCGGGAACGTGGATACGCAGTATTTT.

The CDR3 protein is CASSRTGEEKLFF. DNA for the CDR3: TGTGCCAGCAGCCGGACAGGGGAAGAAAAACTGTTTTTT. The chain carries TRBV6-5 and TRBJ1-4; TRBD1 agrees at 9 bases. V was clipped by 6 bases and J by 8 bases; unmatched bases: 4. Germline V gene sequence: CDR1 MNHEY, CDR2 SVGAGI. The CDR3 loop spans 13 amino acids.

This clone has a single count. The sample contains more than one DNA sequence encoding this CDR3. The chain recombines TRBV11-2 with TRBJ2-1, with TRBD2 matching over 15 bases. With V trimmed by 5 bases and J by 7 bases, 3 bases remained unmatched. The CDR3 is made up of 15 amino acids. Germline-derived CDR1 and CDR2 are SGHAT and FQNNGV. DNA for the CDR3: TGTGCCAGCAGCCCGGGACTAGCGGGAGGAAATGAGCAGTTCTTC. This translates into CASSPGLAGGNEQFF.

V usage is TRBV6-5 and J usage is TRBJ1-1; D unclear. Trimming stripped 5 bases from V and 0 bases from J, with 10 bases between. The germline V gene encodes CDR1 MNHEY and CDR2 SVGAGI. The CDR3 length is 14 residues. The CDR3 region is CASSSPSVNTEAFF. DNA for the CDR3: TGTGCCAGCAGTAGCCCCTCGGTGAACACTGAAGCTTTCTTT.

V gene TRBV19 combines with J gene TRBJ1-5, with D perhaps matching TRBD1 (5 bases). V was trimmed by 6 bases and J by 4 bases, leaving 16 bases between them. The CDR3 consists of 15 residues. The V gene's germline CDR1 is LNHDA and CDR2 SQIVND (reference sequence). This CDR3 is CASSPGGTRNQPQHF. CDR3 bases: TGTGCCAGTAGCCCGGGGGGTACGAGGAATCAGCCCCAGCATTTT.

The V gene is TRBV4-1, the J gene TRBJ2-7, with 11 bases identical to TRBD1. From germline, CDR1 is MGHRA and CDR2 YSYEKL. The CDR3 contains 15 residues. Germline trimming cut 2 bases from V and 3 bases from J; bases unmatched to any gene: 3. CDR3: CASSQLGQGDYEQYF. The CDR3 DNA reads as TGCGCCAGCAGCCAATTGGGACAGGGGGACTACGAGCAGTACTTC.

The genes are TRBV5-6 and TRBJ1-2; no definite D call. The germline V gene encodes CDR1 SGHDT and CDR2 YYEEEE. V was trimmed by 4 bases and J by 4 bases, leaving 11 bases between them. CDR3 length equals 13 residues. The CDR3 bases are TGTGCCAGCAGCGGACCGACTACCTATGGCTACACCTTC. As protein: CASSGPTTYGYTF.

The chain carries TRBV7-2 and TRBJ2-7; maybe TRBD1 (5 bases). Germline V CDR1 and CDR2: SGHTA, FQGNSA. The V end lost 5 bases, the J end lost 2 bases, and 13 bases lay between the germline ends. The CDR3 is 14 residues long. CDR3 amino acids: CASSQDTLAYEQYF. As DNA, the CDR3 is TGTGCCAGCAGCCAGGACACCCTGGCCTACGAGCAGTACTTC.

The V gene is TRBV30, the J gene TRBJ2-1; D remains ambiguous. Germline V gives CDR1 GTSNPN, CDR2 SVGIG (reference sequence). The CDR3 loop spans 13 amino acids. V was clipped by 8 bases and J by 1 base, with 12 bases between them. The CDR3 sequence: CARQLDSYNEQFF. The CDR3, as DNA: TGTGCCCGCCAGCTAGATTCCTACAATGAGCAGTTCTTC. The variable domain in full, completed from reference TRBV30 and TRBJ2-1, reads SQTIHQWPATLVQPVGSPLSLECTVEGTSNPNLYWYRQAAGRGLQLLFYSVGIGQISSEVPQNLSASRPQDRQFILSSKKLLLSDSGFYLCARQLDSYNEQFFGPGTRLTVL.